The clone carrying this T cell receptor (beta chain) was counted ten times or more. Its matching antigen is unknown. Libraries for TCR beta were made by quantitative 5'-RACE with molecular barcodes. Via MiXCR, TCRdb re-called the 5' RACE reads, giving one row per CDR3 protein. Seen here are a few hundred thousand distinct CDR3 sequences, about an eighth observed once, and the top ten hold 6.8%. The data originate from a study of CD8 T cells in ankylosing spondylitis. V was clipped by 4 bases and J by 4 bases, with 11 bases between them. Per germline, CDR1 MNHEY and CDR2 SVGEGT. The length of the CDR3 is 14 residues. Study-wide results and caveats: Significantly higher representation of disease-linked clones was reported for matched ankylosing spondylitis synovial fluid. Roughly eight highly homologous variants formed a TCR beta motif that appeared characteristic of ankylosing spondylitis blood.

The rearrangement uses TRBV6-2 or TRBV6-3 and TRBJ2-1, with a tentative D call TRBD2 (5 bases). Specimen: blood, either unsorted or a sorted T cell fraction (not recorded which). The clonotype was recovered from a male donor with ankylosing spondylitis. DNA for the CDR3: TGTGCCAGCAGTTTCGAGGGTCGTTACAATGAGCAGTTCTTC. Translating it yields CASSFEGRYNEQFF.